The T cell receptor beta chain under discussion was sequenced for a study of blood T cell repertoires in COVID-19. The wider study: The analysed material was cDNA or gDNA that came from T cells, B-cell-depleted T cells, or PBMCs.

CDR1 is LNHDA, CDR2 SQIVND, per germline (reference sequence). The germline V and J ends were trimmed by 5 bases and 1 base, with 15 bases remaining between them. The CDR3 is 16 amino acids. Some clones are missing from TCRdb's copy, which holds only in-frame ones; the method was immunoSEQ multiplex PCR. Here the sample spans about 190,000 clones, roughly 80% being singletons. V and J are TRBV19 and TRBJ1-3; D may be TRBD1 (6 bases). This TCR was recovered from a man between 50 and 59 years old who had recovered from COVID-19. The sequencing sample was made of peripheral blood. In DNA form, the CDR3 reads TGTGCCAGTAGTCGCGCCGGGACACTTTCTGGAAACACCATATATTTT. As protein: CASSRAGTLSGNTIYF.